Included here is one T cell receptor (beta chain) sequence, with context. Antigen unknown. The donor population consisted of healthy HIV-negative adults with no recent acute infections or vaccinations. The data were produced by immunoSEQ multiplex PCR, yet TCRdb's version contains in-frame clones alone and is incomplete. This table holds more than 2 million clones, about 95% found once. This CDR3 has 14 amino acids. V was pared by 8 bases and J by 2 bases, with 10 bases of the junction left unmatched. From germline, CDR1 is SQVTM and CDR2 ANQGSEA. The source of the sample is a study of shared clonotypes between healthy human individuals. Turning to the study itself: The plates for each donor numbered three CD4 naive, three CD4 memory, two CD8 naive and one CD8 memory. The study, taken as a whole, reports: The represented genetic and exposure-history diversity was limited by the small number of donors. An anticipated effect of sequencing depth on clonotype sharing among donors was recognized.

Sequenced input: naive CD4+ T cells sorted from blood. Subset meaning: CD45RA+ positively selected. The clonotype was recovered from a young man in good health. V is TRBV29-1 and J is TRBJ2-3; 7 nucleotides agree with TRBD1. The CDR3 loop reads CSHTTGSPTDTQYF. The CDR3 bases are TGCAGCCATACGACAGGGAGCCCCACAGATACGCAGTATTTT.